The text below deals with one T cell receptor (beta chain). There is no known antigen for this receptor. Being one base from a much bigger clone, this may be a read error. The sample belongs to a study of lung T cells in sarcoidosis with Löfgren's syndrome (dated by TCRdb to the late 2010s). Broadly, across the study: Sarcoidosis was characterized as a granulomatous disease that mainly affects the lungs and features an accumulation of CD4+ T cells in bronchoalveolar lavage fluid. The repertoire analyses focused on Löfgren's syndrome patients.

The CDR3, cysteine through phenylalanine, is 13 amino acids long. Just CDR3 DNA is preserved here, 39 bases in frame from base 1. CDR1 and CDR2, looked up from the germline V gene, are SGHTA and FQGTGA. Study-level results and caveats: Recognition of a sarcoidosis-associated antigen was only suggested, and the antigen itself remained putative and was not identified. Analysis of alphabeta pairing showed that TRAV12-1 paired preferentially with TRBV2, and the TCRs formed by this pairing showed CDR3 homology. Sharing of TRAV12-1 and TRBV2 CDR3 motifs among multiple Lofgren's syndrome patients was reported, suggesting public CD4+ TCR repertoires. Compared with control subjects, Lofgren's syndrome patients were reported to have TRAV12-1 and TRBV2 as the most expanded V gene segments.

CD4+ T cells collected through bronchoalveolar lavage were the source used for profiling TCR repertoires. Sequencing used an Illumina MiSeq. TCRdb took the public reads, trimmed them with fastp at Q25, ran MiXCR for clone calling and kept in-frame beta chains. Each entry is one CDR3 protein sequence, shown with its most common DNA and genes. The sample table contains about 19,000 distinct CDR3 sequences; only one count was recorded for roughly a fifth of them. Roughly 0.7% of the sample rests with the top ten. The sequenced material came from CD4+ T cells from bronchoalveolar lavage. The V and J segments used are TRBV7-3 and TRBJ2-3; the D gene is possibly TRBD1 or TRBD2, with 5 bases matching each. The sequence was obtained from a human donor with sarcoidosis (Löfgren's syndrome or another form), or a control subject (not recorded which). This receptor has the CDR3 CASSGTRTDMQYF. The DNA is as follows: TGTGCCAGCAGCGGGACCCGCACAGATATGCAGTATTTT.